This paragraph reports one T cell receptor beta chain. Data came from immunoSEQ multiplex PCR; TCRdb stores just in-frame clones and leaves some out. This table has some 160,000 clones, 83% appearing once. These data come from a study of blood T cell repertoires in COVID-19. Overall study: The origin of the acute and convalescent COVID-19 samples was the United States, Italy and Spain.

The V gene's germline CDR1 is ENHRY and CDR2 SYGVKD. The CDR3 extends over 16 amino acids. Between the trimmed V and J ends, which lost 3 bases and 3 bases, there was a span of 14 bases. The receptor's source is a human donor in a cohort sampled during active COVID-19. Input material: peripheral blood. The chain is built from TRBV10-3 and TRBJ2-2, with D possibly matching TRBD2 (5 bases). The CDR3 DNA follows: TGTGCCATCAGTGAATGGCGAGGGTCGGACACCGGGGAGCTGTTTTTT. Amino acids: CAISEWRGSDTGELFF.